A few counts support the clone carrying this T cell receptor beta chain. The antigen is undetermined. The data are from a study of T cell responses to AZD1222 COVID-19 vaccine. Overall study results and limits: Just 6 or 7 people given AZD1222 tested seropositive at baseline. Once two AZD1222 doses were given, Spike-specific TCR breadth and depth went up.

This CDR3 has 13 amino acids. CDR1 is SNHLY and CDR2 is FYNNEI in the germline V gene. With 10 bases clipped from V and 5 bases from J, the junction kept 6 bases outside the gene matches. Profiling relied on immunoSEQ multiplex PCR, and the TCRdb table lists in-frame clones only, not all of them. The sample includes some 140,000 clones, about nine tenths of them seen just once. This TCR came from an adult in good health. This specimen consisted of peripheral blood, obtained on day 0 of MenACWY control vaccination. This chain links TRBV2 with TRBJ2-7; 12 bases agree with TRBD1. The CDR3 is CATRGQGANEQYF. In DNA, the CDR3 is TGTGCCACGCGGGGACAGGGGGCAAACGAGCAGTACTTC.